The 9 T cell receptor beta chains below come from one sample, sequenced in a study of cytomegalovirus exposure and HLA in healthy donors. PCR was performed using 60 Vbeta and 13 Jbeta primers. Data came from immunoSEQ multiplex PCR; TCRdb stores just in-frame clones and leaves some out. The sample consists of about 140,000 clones, 73% of them appearing once. Sequencing input: PBMCs. These receptors were collected from a human donor in good health.

CDR3: CASSQVRGTDTQYF. CDR3 nucleotides: TGTGCCAGCAGCCAAGTACGCGGCACAGATACGCAGTATTTT. The chain links TRBV14 to TRBJ2-3; the D is unclear. CDR3 length equals 14 residues. Looked up from germline, CDR1 is SGHDN and CDR2 is FVKESK. V was clipped by 1 base and J by 1 base, with 6 bases between them.

The rearrangement uses TRBV10-3 and TRBJ1-6; TRBD1 might be the D (5 bases). Germline V gene sequence: CDR1 ENHRY, CDR2 SYGVKD. The CDR3 runs 15 residues. V gave up 2 bases and J gave up 7 bases, with 12 bases separating them. The CDR3 sequence is CAISERGPSNSPLHF. The DNA of the CDR3 is TGTGCCATCAGTGAGAGGGGCCCTTCCAATTCACCCCTCCACTTT.

The chain couples TRBV5-4 to TRBJ2-6; D possibly corresponds to TRBD1 (7 bases). This CDR3 region has 18 residues. V was shortened by 0 bases and J by 2 bases, with 15 bases between the two germline ends. Germline V gene data show CDR1 as SGHNT and CDR2 as YYREEE (reference sequence). CDR3 DNA: TGTGCCAGCAGCTTGGGGGGGGTTGGGACAGCTGGGGCCAACGTCCTGACTTTC. Residues: CASSLGGVGTAGANVLTF.

The rearrangement links TRBV9 to TRBJ2-1; D may be TRBD2 (5 bases). This CDR3 region has 15 residues. Trimming shortened V by 4 bases and J by 4 bases, and 15 bases separated the two germline ends. The germline gives CDR1 SGDLS, CDR2 YYNGEE. CDR3 region: CASSPVHGEYNEQFF. The CDR3 nucleotides are TGTGCCAGCAGCCCCGTACATGGGGAGTACAATGAGCAGTTCTTC.

This sequence joins TRBV19 and TRBJ2-7; 7 positions agree with TRBD2. The CDR3 totals 13 residues. Losses at the gene ends were 8 bases for V and 3 bases for J; bases not matched to a gene: 7. CDR1 and CDR2 from the germline V gene are LNHDA and SQIVND (reference sequence). This CDR3 is CASGEGRYYEQYF. CDR3 bases: TGTGCCAGTGGGGAGGGACGGTACTACGAGCAGTACTTC.

The chain has TRBV5-1 and TRBJ2-7, with D unresolved. V gave up 0 bases and J gave up 2 bases, with 12 bases separating them. Germline CDR1 and CDR2: SGHRS and YFSETQ. The CDR3 runs 15 residues. CDR3 nucleotide sequence: TGCGCCAGCAGCTTGGGAAGCGTCCTTCCCTACGAGCAGTACTTC. It translates to CASSLGSVLPYEQYF.

This chain uses TRBV5-6 with TRBJ2-7; 15 nucleotides align to TRBD2. The CDR3 spans 16 residues. V was pared by 4 bases and J by 8 bases, with 10 bases of the junction left unmatched. Per germline, CDR1 SGHDT and CDR2 YYEEEE. In DNA, the CDR3 is TGTGCCAGCAGCCTCTGGACTAGCGGGGGGGCGGGAAAGCAGTACTTC. It specifies CASSLWTSGGAGKQYF.

This clone was picked up one time. V usage is TRBV27 and J usage is TRBJ1-4; 9 bases are shared with TRBD1. The CDR3 extends over 17 amino acids. CDR1 is MNHEY, CDR2 SMNVEV, per germline (reference sequence). J gave up 5 bases and V 6 bases, and 13 bases lay outside the gene matches. CDR3 sequence reads: CASSGTGIRLENEKLFF. The CDR3, as DNA: TGTGCCAGCAGCGGGACAGGGATTCGGCTAGAGAATGAAAAACTGTTTTTT.

The CDR3 DNA sequence: TGCGCCAGCAGCCGCGGACAGGCTGGTAATGAAAAACTGTTTTTT. Translated, it gives CASSRGQAGNEKLFF. V usage is TRBV5-1 and J usage is TRBJ1-4, with 7 bases that match TRBD1. The CDR3 is made up of 15 amino acids. The junction had 7 bases not matched to a gene; V was cut back by 4 bases and J by 4 bases. Germline V gives CDR1 SGHRS, CDR2 YFSETQ.